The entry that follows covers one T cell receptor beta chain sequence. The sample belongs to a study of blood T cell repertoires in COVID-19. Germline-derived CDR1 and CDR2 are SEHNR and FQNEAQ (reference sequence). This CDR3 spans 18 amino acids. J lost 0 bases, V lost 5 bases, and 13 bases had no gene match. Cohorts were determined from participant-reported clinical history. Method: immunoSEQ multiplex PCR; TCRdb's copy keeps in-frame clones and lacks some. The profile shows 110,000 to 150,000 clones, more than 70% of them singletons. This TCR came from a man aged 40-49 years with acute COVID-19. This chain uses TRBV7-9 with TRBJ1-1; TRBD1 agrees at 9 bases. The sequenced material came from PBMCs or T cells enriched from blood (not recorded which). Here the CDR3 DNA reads TGTGCCAGCAGCCCTATCTCCGGGACAGGGAAGATGAACACTGAAGCTTTCTTT. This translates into CASSPISGTGKMNTEAFF.